The sequence of this T cell receptor (beta chain) was determined in a study of Ad26.COV2.S vaccination and SARS-CoV-2 variants. The overall study: Vaccine-arm donor from the placebo-controlled COV1001 Ad26.COV2.S trial. Doses of Ad26.COV2.S were injected into muscle once or twice, 56 days apart. The study, taken as a whole, reports: Substantial response breadth was reportedly seen for spike-specific CD8+ and CD4+ T cells after vaccination.

Treatment described: some 19 received Ad26.COV2.S at low or high dose, single or two shots; about 5 received placebo; per-sample allocation not given. Day 63 after the first injection of vaccine or placebo was the sampling time. Vaccination used an Ad26 vector expressing Wuhan-strain SARS-CoV-2 spike. The length of the CDR3 is 13 residues. The germline CDR1 and CDR2 sequences are SEHNR and FQNEAQ (reference sequence). Trimming took 6 bases from V and 6 from J; bases not matched to a gene: 7. As concerns this clone: Its antigen is as yet unknown.

TCRdb's copy holds only in-frame clones and misses some; the assay was immunoSEQ multiplex PCR. The sample contains 400,000 to 450,000 clones, about nine tenths of which appear only once. The origin of this receptor is a person aged 18-60 years who received the Ad26.COV2.S COVID-19 vaccine or a placebo. The rearrangement uses TRBV7-9 and TRBJ2-7; 8 nucleotides agree with TRBD1. The starting material was peripheral blood, obtained in a trial of Ad26.COV2.S vaccine versus placebo. CDR3 DNA sequence: TGTGCCAGCAGTACTGCCAGGGGGCTCGAGCAGTACTTC. This translates into CASSTARGLEQYF. Looking up the rest from reference TRBV7-9 and TRBJ2-7 gives the full variable domain: DTGVSQNPRHKITKRGQNVTFRCDPISEHNRLYWYRQTLGQGPEFLTYFQNEAQLEKSRLLSDRFSAERPKGSFSTLEIQRTEQGDSAMYLCASSTARGLEQYFGPGTRLTVT.